The clone carrying this T cell receptor beta chain was counted between two and nine times. The data stem from a study of molecular identifiers for immune sequencing clone quantification. TCRdb ran MiXCR on the PCR reads and lists one entry per CDR3 protein. The data contain more than 450,000 distinct CDR3 sequences, over 20% of them singletons. The V and J ends lost 4 bases and 6 bases, in that order; junction bases with no gene match: 13. CDR1 SGDLS and CDR2 YYNGEE come from the germline V gene. This CDR3 region has 15 residues. The chain links TRBV9 to TRBJ2-7, with 7 bases that match TRBD2. The source material was naive CD8+ T cells from blood, with Jurkat cell RNA spiked in. Subset described: FACS-sorted CD8+CD4-CCR7+CD45RA+ naive T cells. The source of this sequence is a human donor in good health. Some libraries in this study had Jurkat cell RNA spiked in. This CDR3 is CASSSSQRGSGEQYF. CDR3 sequence (DNA): TGTGCCAGCAGCTCTAGTCAGCGGGGTTCGGGCGAGCAGTACTTC.